The 10 T cell receptor beta chains below come from one sample, sequenced in a study of blood T cell repertoires in COVID-19. Method: immunoSEQ multiplex PCR; TCRdb's copy keeps in-frame clones and lacks some. Counted here are roughly 58,000 clones, 75% to 90% occurring once; the ten biggest clones make up over 25%. Source material: peripheral blood. These receptors were obtained from a man aged 55 to 70 with COVID-19, enrolled during active disease.

The chain uses TRBV9 and TRBJ2-1; D may be TRBD2 (6 bases). Germline V CDR1 and CDR2: SGDLS, YYNGEE. Trimming took 0 bases from V and 5 from J, leaving 12 bases between them. The CDR3 consists of 15 residues. The CDR3 protein is CASSVAGDLHNEQFF. The CDR3 DNA sequence: TGTGCCAGCAGCGTAGCGGGGGACCTACACAATGAGCAGTTCTTC.

CDR3 sequence: CASSLLAGGGEQYF. The CDR3 DNA follows: TGTGCCAGCAGCTTACTAGCGGGAGGTGGCGAGCAGTACTTC. V gene TRBV7-6 combines with J gene TRBJ2-7, with TRBD2 identical over 11 bases. J was trimmed by 6 bases and V by 2 bases; bases with no gene match: 3. The CDR3 spans 14 residues. Per the germline V gene, CDR1 is SGHVS and CDR2 is FNYEAQ.

This chain connects TRBV7-2 to TRBJ1-5; no firm D call. This CDR3 region has 15 residues. V shed 2 bases and J shed 3 bases, with 11 bases lying between them. Germline V lookup: CDR1 SGHTA, CDR2 FQGNSA. CDR3 nucleotides: TGTGCCAGCAGCTTAAGTTTCACAGACAATCAGCCCCAGCATTTT. This codes for CASSLSFTDNQPQHF.

This sequence joins TRBV5-5 and TRBJ1-4; D gene ambiguous. Trimming pared 3 bases from V and 10 bases from J, leaving 16 bases between. Germline V gives CDR1 SGHKS, CDR2 YYEKEE (reference sequence). There are 14 residues in the CDR3. The CDR3 reads CASSSAILEGKLFF. The DNA for the CDR3 is TGTGCCAGCAGCTCTGCGATACTGGAGGGAAAACTGTTTTTT.

The chain carries TRBV18 and TRBJ1-1, with TRBD1 matching 11 bases. This CDR3 spans 15 amino acids. Trimming removed 3 bases from V and 4 bases from J; junction bases left unmatched: 4. The V gene's germline CDR1 is KGHSH and CDR2 LQKENI. The CDR3 reads CASSPGQGASTEAFF. The CDR3 nucleotides read TGTGCCAGCTCACCCGGACAGGGGGCTAGCACTGAAGCTTTCTTT.

This clone came up once. The CDR3 protein is CASSLTGIEQYF. The CDR3 DNA is TGTGCCAGCAGCTTGACAGGGATCGAGCAGTACTTC. This chain joins TRBV11-3 and TRBJ2-7; 7 nucleotides match TRBD1. Germline CDR1 reads SGHNT; CDR2 reads YENEEA. Trimming removed 3 bases from V and 6 bases from J; junction bases left unmatched: 2. The length of the CDR3 is 12 residues.

The V gene is TRBV19, the J gene TRBJ2-7; a possible D gene is TRBD1 (5 bases). Germline-derived CDR1 and CDR2 are LNHDA and SQIVND (reference sequence). The CDR3 runs 16 residues. V was cut by 3 bases and J by 6 bases, with 21 bases left in between. In DNA, the CDR3 is TGTGCCAGTAGTATTATGAGTGGCAGGGCTGGGCTCGAGCAGTACTTC. Residues: CASSIMSGRAGLEQYF.

This chain uses TRBV29-1 with TRBJ2-7; perhaps TRBD2 as D (5 bases). This CDR3 has 12 amino acids. Trimming cost V 4 bases and J 2 bases, with 9 bases left between them. Germline-derived CDR1 and CDR2 are SQVTM and ANQGSEA. The chain's CDR3 is CSVAEGAYEQYF. Here the CDR3 DNA reads TGCAGCGTTGCTGAGGGAGCCTACGAGCAGTACTTC.

The rearrangement joins TRBV20-1 to TRBJ2-1; D might be TRBD2 (6 bases). Germline CDR1 and CDR2: DFQATT and SNEGSKA (reference sequence). The CDR3 runs 15 residues. Trimming pared 3 bases from V and 9 bases from J, leaving 21 bases between. The CDR3 protein is CSASRGQRATSEQFF. The CDR3 bases are TGCAGTGCTAGTAGAGGCCAGCGGGCAACAAGTGAGCAGTTCTTC.

The chain joins TRBV5-3 to TRBJ1-2; possible D gene TRBD1, 5 bases. TRBV5-3 is marked as an open reading frame, function uncertain. The CDR3 length is 15 residues. The V end lost 2 bases, the J end lost 8 bases, and 19 bases lay between the germline ends. CDR3 sequence (DNA): TGTGCCAGAAGCTTCGAGAGGATGGCAGGGAGGGGCTACACCTTC. Its protein product is CARSFERMAGRGYTF.